This T cell receptor (beta chain) was observed in a study of cytomegalovirus exposure and HLA in healthy donors. Study-level findings and limits: Most CMV-associated TCR beta chains were later found to appear HLA-restricted. As a later analysis showed, a missense DCLRE1C variant was linked to trimming of TCR beta V- and J-genes. Confirmation in vitro established that three CMV-associated chains were specific for CMV antigens.

The PCR ran on 60 Vbeta and 13 Jbeta primers. The data were produced by immunoSEQ multiplex PCR, yet TCRdb's version contains in-frame clones alone and is incomplete. The sample yields 150,000 or so clones, about four fifths seen once. The count of this clone is one. Antigen specificity is unknown. V was pared by 3 bases and J by 0 bases, with 5 bases between. There are 13 residues in the CDR3. Germline CDR1 SNHLY, CDR2 FYNNEI. The V call is TRBV2, the J call TRBJ1-1, with D uncertain. This clonotype was obtained from a man between 18 and 29 years old in good health and CMV-seronegative. Sequencing was done on a sample of PBMCs. The CDR3 bases are TGTGCCAGCAGTGACAGGTTGAACACTGAAGCTTTCTTT. Amino acid sequence: CASSDRLNTEAFF.